This T cell receptor (beta chain) was captured by sequencing in a study of T cell repertoires in cytomegalovirus infection. On the study more broadly: Signatures in public TCR beta sequences pointed to both CMV infection and matching HLA type.

Points from the study as a whole: Within the response measured ex vivo, HLA-C-restricted CMV-specific TCR beta clonotypes were dominant. The cumulative frequency of public TCR beta families identified carriers of CMV plus the relevant HLA.

Details on this clonotype: The antigen remains undetermined.

A single record per CDR3 protein comes from TCRdb applying MiXCR to the reads. This table has hundreds of thousands of distinct CDR3 sequences, 15% to 20% appearing once. V was trimmed by 4 bases and J by 5 bases, leaving 15 bases between them. CDR3 size: 15 residues. Germline V gene data show CDR1 as LNHNV and CDR2 as YYDKDF (reference sequence). The sequencing sample was made of PBMCs. The clonotype was recovered from a human donor in good health (CMV status not recorded). Some clones in this sample may be carry-over from other donors' samples. The rearrangement links TRBV15 to TRBJ1-5; D gene uncertain. The CDR3 spells CATSKSPAGDQPQHF. CDR3 nucleotide sequence: TGTGCCACCAGCAAAAGTCCGGCCGGGGATCAGCCCCAGCATTTT.